Shown below are 10 T cell receptor beta chains from a single sample sequenced in a study of PD-L1 blockade in urothelial cancer. This table comes from immunoSEQ multiplex PCR, and its TCRdb copy is limited to in-frame clones, with some not included. The sample has under 130,000 clones, about 85% seen once. The input for sequencing was PBMCs, taken around atezolizumab (anti-PD-L1) treatment. Receptors were obtained from a man aged 50 or older with urothelial cancer.

The chain employs TRBV6-6 and TRBJ2-1; 12 nucleotides align to TRBD2. The length of the CDR3 is 15 residues. Germline V gene data show CDR1 as MNHNY and CDR2 as SVGAGI (reference sequence). J lost 10 bases, V lost 0 bases, and 4 bases had no gene match. CDR3 sequence: CASSYSTSGSGEQFF. The CDR3 DNA follows: TGTGCCAGCAGTTACTCGACTAGCGGGAGTGGGGAGCAGTTCTTC.

The rearrangement links TRBV6-6 to TRBJ1-5; D is perhaps TRBD1 (6 bases). The CDR3 spans 16 residues. Trimming cost V 6 bases and J 1 base, with 16 bases left between them. The germline V gene encodes CDR1 MNHNY and CDR2 SVGAGI (reference sequence). The CDR3 here is CASSYRQVPSNQPQHF. For the CDR3, the DNA is TGTGCCAGCAGCTACCGACAGGTCCCAAGCAATCAGCCCCAGCATTTT.

This sequence joins TRBV28 and TRBJ2-6; D unclear. Trimming cost V 6 bases and J 0 bases, with 9 bases left between them. Germline V gene data show CDR1 as MDHEN and CDR2 as SYDVKM. This CDR3 is 15 amino acids long. CDR3: CASSTASSGANVLTF. The CDR3 DNA reads as TGTGCCAGCAGCACCGCGAGCTCTGGGGCCAACGTCCTGACTTTC. Complete variable domain (other parts from reference TRBV28 and TRBJ2-6): DVKVTQSSRYLVKRTGEKVFLECVQDMDHENMFWYRQDPGLGLRLIYFSYDVKMKEKGDIPEGYSVSREKKERFSLILESASTNQTSMYLCASSTASSGANVLTFGAGSRLTVL.

This chain links TRBV18 with TRBJ1-1; D may be TRBD1 (5 bases). V shed 6 bases and J shed 3 bases, with 17 bases lying between them. This CDR3 is 15 amino acids long. Germline V gene lookup returns CDR1 KGHSH and CDR2 LQKENI. The CDR3 reads CASSDFPTVDTEAFF. CDR3 in DNA: TGTGCCAGCTCCGACTTCCCGACAGTTGACACTGAAGCTTTCTTT.

This clone was seen only a few times. The chain employs TRBV29-1 and TRBJ2-5; 11 bases are a match to TRBD2. V lost 7 bases to trimming and J lost 6 bases; unmatched junction nucleotides: 4. The CDR3 is made up of 12 amino acids. Germline assignment: CDR1 SQVTM and CDR2 ANQGSEA. In DNA, the CDR3 is TGCAGCGCAAGGACTAGCGGGCAGACCCAGTACTTC. Its translation is CSARTSGQTQYF. The complete variable domain, with remaining parts taken from reference TRBV29-1 and TRBJ2-5, reads SAVISQKPSRDICQRGTSLTIQCQVDSQVTMMFWYRQQPGQSLTLIATANQGSEATYESGFVIDKFPISRPNLTFSTLTVSNMSPEDSSIYLCSARTSGQTQYFGPGTRLLVL.

Notes on this clone: Distinct nucleotide sequences in the sample also encode this CDR3. This chain uses TRBV4-2 with TRBJ2-2; 7 bases are shared with TRBD2. This CDR3 is 15 amino acids long. The V gene's germline CDR1 is LGHNA and CDR2 YNFKEQ. The V gene end was trimmed by 3 bases and the J gene end by 0 bases; junction bases not matched to a gene: 1. The CDR3, as DNA: TGTGCCAGCAGCCAGGCGGGGGCGAACACCGGGGAGCTGTTTTTT. Its protein product is CASSQAGANTGELFF.

This clone appeared a few times. The V call is TRBV7-8, the J call TRBJ2-3; 14 bases align to TRBD2. The J segment lost 3 bases and the V segment lost 5 bases, leaving 10 bases of the junction unmatched. Germline V gene lookup returns CDR1 SGHVS and CDR2 FQNEAQ. The CDR3 is 18 amino acids. CDR3 region: CASSQIGTSGSSTDTQYF. Here the CDR3 DNA reads TGTGCCAGCAGCCAGATCGGGACTAGCGGGAGTTCGACAGATACGCAGTATTTT.

This clone appeared once. V usage is TRBV14 and J usage is TRBJ2-2; D is possibly TRBD2 (7 bases). The V end was cut by 2 bases, the J end by 2 bases, with 12 bases between. This CDR3 contains 16 residues. In germline, CDR1 is SGHDN, CDR2 FVKESK. Written as DNA, the CDR3 is TGTGCCAGCAGCCAAAACGGGGGGCTTAACACCGGGGAGCTGTTTTTT. It encodes CASSQNGGLNTGELFF.

The V and J genes are TRBV20-1 and TRBJ2-3; no clear D. Germline V gene data show CDR1 as DFQATT and CDR2 as SNEGSKA (reference sequence). The CDR3 has 11 amino acids. Trimming removed 3 bases at V and 15 bases at J, with 16 bases between. The CDR3 bases are TGCAGTGCTAGGACTCTCTTACAACAATATTTT. Protein sequence: CSARTLLQQYF.

The chain is built from TRBV28 and TRBJ1-4, with TRBD1 as a possible D gene (6 bases). CDR1 MDHEN and CDR2 SYDVKM come from the germline V gene. This CDR3 comprises 12 residues. Trimming left V 5 bases short and J 10 bases short, with 11 bases between. This CDR3 reads CASSETQGKLFF. CDR3 DNA sequence: TGTGCCAGCAGTGAAACACAGGGAAAACTGTTTTTT.